This T cell receptor beta chain emerged from a study of T-cell memory formation after mild COVID-19. Across the study: Largely, TCR clusters stayed within a single donor. Overall study results and limits: Among contracting clones, CD4+ were mainly CM/EM and CD8+ enriched in EMRA. Cross-reactive memory apparently joined, as some responding clones appeared in pre-infection memory.

TCR alpha and TCR beta cDNA libraries carrying sample barcodes and UMIs were produced by 5'RACE using constant-segment primers. TCRdb reprocessed the 5' RACE reads via MiXCR and lists one record per CDR3 protein. The table lists about 470,000 distinct CDR3 sequences, around 25% of them singletons. As for this clonotype: Its matching antigen is unknown.

The CDR3 length is 14 residues. The J segment lost 0 bases and the V segment lost 6 bases, leaving 5 bases of the junction unmatched. Germline V lookup: CDR1 LNHDA, CDR2 SQIVND (reference sequence). Material for sequencing was PBMCs or a T cell subset sorted from them (not recorded which). The clonotype comes from an adult woman who had mild COVID-19 (a few samples of this study predate the infection). Cell type and time point are not known. The chain combines TRBV19 with TRBJ2-7; 7 nucleotides line up with TRBD1. CDR3 loop: CASRGQASSYEQYF. DNA of the CDR3: TGTGCCAGTAGAGGACAGGCTTCCTCCTACGAGCAGTACTTC. Variable domain in full (rest from reference TRBV19 and TRBJ2-7): DGGITQSPKYLFRKEGQNVTLSCEQNLNHDAMYWYRQDPGQGLRLIYYSQIVNDFQKGDIAEGYSVSREKKESFPLTVTSAQKNPTAFYLCASRGQASSYEQYFGPGTRLTVT.